This record covers a single TCR beta chain. Trimming left V 0 bases short and J 4 bases short, with 8 bases between. The CDR3 sequence is 14 residues long. Germline V CDR1 and CDR2: SGHRS, YFSETQ. This entry belongs to a study of blood T cell repertoires in COVID-19. Study-wide context: There were acute and convalescent COVID-19 samples, and they came from the United States, Italy and Spain. Sample material is recorded as cDNA or gDNA derived from T cells, B-cell-depleted T cells, or PBMCs.

Generated by immunoSEQ multiplex PCR, the TCRdb table keeps only in-frame clones and is missing some. This sample has 100,000 to 150,000 clones; 88% occur once, and the top ten carry more than 1.5%. The source is a human donor in a cohort sampled during active COVID-19. This chain joins TRBV5-1 and TRBJ1-5; D may be TRBD1 (5 bases). The sample comprised peripheral blood. CDR3 sequence: CASSLGGRNQPQHF. The CDR3, as DNA: TGCGCCAGCAGCTTGGGGGGGAGGAATCAGCCCCAGCATTTT.